The next 21 T cell receptor beta chains were all read from a single sample in a study of cytomegalovirus exposure and HLA in healthy donors. PCR employed 60 Vbeta and 13 Jbeta primers. Profiled with immunoSEQ multiplex PCR; TCRdb holds only in-frame clones, not every one. This sample carries around 160,000 clones, nearly 80% of them seen once, and the ten largest clones take over 2.5%. The sequenced sample consisted of PBMCs. These TCRs come from a man aged 40-49 years in good health and CMV-seropositive.

The J gene is TRBJ2-7, the V gene TRBV7-6; D possibly corresponds to TRBD1 (6 bases). The CDR3 is 14 residues long. V lost 0 bases to trimming and J lost 7 bases, with 13 bases between them. Germline loops: CDR1 SGHVS, CDR2 FNYEAQ. The CDR3 is CASSLAQGSREQYF. DNA of the CDR3: TGTGCCAGCAGCTTAGCGCAGGGGTCTCGGGAGCAGTACTTC.

The table lists this clone with many counts. The chain employs TRBV28 and TRBJ1-1; TRBD1 might be the D (5 bases). CDR3 length: 14 residues. The germline V gene has CDR1 MDHEN and CDR2 SYDVKM. V lost 3 bases and J 1 base, leaving 9 bases between the germline ends. CDR3 residues: CASSLPQGNTEAFF. CDR3 nucleotide sequence: TGTGCCAGCAGTTTGCCCCAGGGGAACACTGAAGCTTTCTTT.

The chain uses TRBV7-2 and TRBJ2-7, with 9 bases identical to TRBD1. CDR3 size: 15 residues. V gave up 0 bases and J gave up 2 bases; unmatched junction bases: 2. CDR1 and CDR2 from the germline V gene are SGHTA and FQGNSA. The CDR3 protein is CASSLAGTGPYEQYF. The CDR3 nucleotides read TGTGCCAGCAGCTTAGCAGGGACAGGGCCCTACGAGCAGTACTTC.

This chain connects TRBV27 to TRBJ2-6; possibly TRBD1 for D (6 bases). The germline gives CDR1 MNHEY, CDR2 SMNVEV (reference sequence). Trimming removed 3 bases from V and 2 bases from J, with 8 bases in between. The CDR3 sequence is 15 residues long. The CDR3 nucleotides are TGTGCCAGCAGTTTTGGGGGCACTGGGGCCAACGTCCTGACTTTC. This sequence encodes CASSFGGTGANVLTF.

The chain employs TRBV13 and TRBJ2-3; 15 nucleotides match TRBD2. This CDR3 comprises 18 residues. V shed 5 bases and J 3 bases; nucleotides not matched to a gene: 9. Germline CDR1 reads PRHDT; CDR2 reads FYEKMQ (reference sequence). This CDR3 is CASSHGTSGRLVTDTQYF. The CDR3 region has the DNA TGTGCCAGCAGCCACGGGACTAGCGGGAGGTTAGTGACAGATACGCAGTATTTT.

The chain carries TRBV7-3 and TRBJ1-2; 8 positions match TRBD1. Germline V gives CDR1 SGHTA, CDR2 FQGTGA. This CDR3 has 14 residues. V shed 5 bases, J shed 8 bases, and the junction held 10 bases outside the gene matches. The CDR3 sequence is CASSPAGDRLGYTF. CDR3 DNA sequence: TGTGCCAGCAGCCCCGCCGGGGACAGGCTAGGCTACACCTTC.

CDR3 sequence (DNA): TGCAGCGAAGGGGCAGGGCCTGAGACCCAGTACTTC. Protein product: CSEGAGPETQYF. This rearrangement joins TRBV29-1 to TRBJ2-5; weak D call: TRBD1 (5 bases). The germline CDR1 and CDR2 sequences are SQVTM and ANQGSEA. The length of the CDR3 is 12 residues. The ends were cut back, 7 bases at V and 5 bases at J, with 14 bases in the middle.

This clone showed up just a few times. The chain recombines TRBV18 with TRBJ1-2; 9 nucleotides match TRBD1. Trimming took 3 bases from V and 4 from J; bases not matched to a gene: 9. The CDR3 has 16 residues. Germline V gene sequence: CDR1 KGHSH, CDR2 LQKENI. The CDR3 nucleotides read TGTGCCAGCTCACCTAACTTGGGACAGGGCATCTATGGCTACACCTTC. It codes for CASSPNLGQGIYGYTF. The full variable domain, rest sourced from reference TRBV18 and TRBJ1-2, is NAGVMQNPRHLVRRRGQEARLRCSPMKGHSHVYWYRQLPEEGLKFMVYLQKENIIDESGMPKERFSAEFPKEGPSILRIQQVVRGDSAAYFCASSPNLGQGIYGYTFGSGTRLTVV.

The J gene is TRBJ2-1, the V gene TRBV9; no reliable D call. The CDR3 sequence is 14 residues long. V was trimmed by 4 bases and J by 7 bases, leaving 15 bases between them. CDR1 and CDR2 from the germline V gene are SGDLS and YYNGEE. The CDR3 reads CASSTGNFPNEQFF. The CDR3 DNA is TGTGCCAGCAGCACCGGTAACTTCCCTAATGAGCAGTTCTTC.

This clone has just a few counts. The gene calls are TRBV4-1 and TRBJ2-3, with no clear D. CDR1 and CDR2 (germline): MGHRA, YSYEKL. Trimming pared 5 bases from V and 6 bases from J, leaving 21 bases between. The CDR3 extends over 16 amino acids. CDR3 sequence (DNA): TGCGCCAGCAGCTCTACGACGCGAGGTGGTTTTGATACGCAGTATTTT. Its protein product is CASSSTTRGGFDTQYF.

The rearrangement joins TRBV2 to TRBJ2-5; TRBD2 matches 11 bases. The CDR3 extends over 17 amino acids. V dropped 7 bases and J dropped 4; count of bases not matched to a gene: 14. Germline CDR1 is SNHLY and CDR2 is FYNNEI. CDR3 protein: CASTTTSGSLRGETQYF. CDR3 coding DNA: TGTGCCAGCACAACCACTAGCGGGAGTTTAAGGGGAGAGACCCAGTACTTC.

The chain links TRBV5-1 to TRBJ1-2, with D tentatively TRBD1 (5 bases). The V gene's germline CDR1 is SGHRS and CDR2 YFSETQ. The CDR3 is made up of 15 amino acids. V was trimmed by 0 bases and J by 0 bases, leaving 9 bases between them. In nucleotides, the CDR3 is TGCGCCAGCAGCTTGGCGGACAACTCTAACTATGGCTACACCTTC. Translated, it gives CASSLADNSNYGYTF.

The chain carries TRBV27 and TRBJ1-1; D gene ambiguous. This CDR3 region has 12 residues. The germline V and J ends were trimmed by 5 bases and 0 bases, with 4 bases remaining between them. Germline V CDR1 and CDR2: MNHEY, SMNVEV (reference sequence). CDR3 residues: CASSPVNTEAFF. The CDR3 coding sequence is TGTGCCAGCAGTCCGGTGAACACTGAAGCTTTCTTT.

This chain uses TRBV18 with TRBJ2-7, with TRBD1 matching over 8 bases. CDR1 is KGHSH and CDR2 is LQKENI in the germline V gene. V was clipped by 0 bases and J by 0 bases; unmatched bases: 1. The CDR3 has 15 amino acids. CDR3 loop: CASSPPDRGSYEQYF. DNA of the CDR3: TGTGCCAGCTCACCACCTGACAGGGGCTCCTACGAGCAGTACTTC.

CDR3 loop: CAISESTSPQHF. The CDR3 DNA follows: TGTGCCATCAGTGAGTCGACTAGCCCCCAGCATTTT. The chain combines TRBV10-3 with TRBJ1-5, with D unresolved. The germline gives CDR1 ENHRY, CDR2 SYGVKD. The CDR3 loop spans 12 amino acids. V gave up 0 bases and J gave up 10 bases, with 7 bases separating them.

This clone came up a few times. The chain uses TRBV28 and TRBJ1-1; 9 bases map to TRBD1. Germline values: CDR1 MDHEN, CDR2 SYDVKM. J gave up 4 bases and V 0 bases, and 6 bases lay outside the gene matches. The CDR3 is 16 residues long. CDR3 sequence reads: CASSLWSGQGPTEAFF. The CDR3 DNA sequence: TGTGCCAGCAGTTTATGGAGCGGACAGGGGCCCACTGAAGCTTTCTTT.

The chain couples TRBV6-6 to TRBJ2-7; a weak D match, TRBD1 (6 bases). Germline CDR1 MNHNY, CDR2 SVGAGI (reference sequence). The V and J ends lost 6 bases and 5 bases respectively, with 11 bases between them. This CDR3 spans 12 amino acids. The CDR3 loop reads CASRINRDEQYF. The CDR3 nucleotides are TGTGCCAGCAGAATTAACAGGGACGAGCAGTACTTC.

The J gene is TRBJ2-2, the V gene TRBV6-5; 8 nucleotides align to TRBD2. J lost 5 bases, V lost 2 bases, and 4 bases had no gene match. This CDR3 region has 15 residues. Germline assignment: CDR1 MNHEY and CDR2 SVGAGI. The CDR3 sequence is CASSYLSGATGELFF. In DNA, the CDR3 is TGTGCCAGCAGTTACCTTAGCGGGGCGACCGGGGAGCTGTTTTTT.

The V and J genes are TRBV6-4 and TRBJ2-3; weak D call: TRBD1 (5 bases). The V gene lost 4 bases and the J gene lost 4 bases, with 12 bases spanning the gap. This CDR3 contains 14 residues. Germline V gene sequence: CDR1 MRHNA, CDR2 SNTAGT. The CDR3 region is CASSGQGYPDTQYF. DNA of the CDR3: TGTGCCAGCAGTGGGCAGGGCTACCCAGATACGCAGTATTTT.

This chain uses TRBV30 with TRBJ1-1, with D hard to call. This CDR3 has 13 residues. The V gene lost 0 bases and the J gene lost 6 bases, with 11 bases spanning the gap. CDR1 and CDR2 (germline): GTSNPN, SVGIG (reference sequence). The CDR3 DNA is TGTGCCTGGAGTGTAAATCCTCGAGCTGAAGCTTTCTTT. It codes for CAWSVNPRAEAFF.

The rearrangement joins TRBV5-6 to TRBJ2-7; D is unclear. Germline V gene lookup returns CDR1 SGHDT and CDR2 YYEEEE. The CDR3 totals 13 residues. V dropped 4 bases and J dropped 4 bases, with 12 bases sitting between them. CDR3 sequence reads: CASSPTMRYEQYF. The CDR3, as DNA: TGTGCCAGCAGCCCTACGATGAGATACGAGCAGTACTTC.